These 26 T cell receptor beta chains originate from one sample sequenced in a study of control samples from healthy donors and cancer patients. Sequencing used immunoSEQ multiplex PCR; TCRdb keeps in-frame clones, though not all of them. This table has 35,000 to 50,000 clones, over 75% appearing once. The sample was PBMCs. The receptors here all came from a woman aged 55-69 years with lung cancer.

The chain uses TRBV30 and TRBJ2-1, with 7 bases matching TRBD1. Germline V gene sequence: CDR1 GTSNPN, CDR2 SVGIG (reference sequence). J lost 13 bases, V lost 1 base, and 7 bases had no gene match. The CDR3 is 12 amino acids. CDR3: CAWSDRGLPQFF. The CDR3 DNA follows: TGTGCCTGGAGTGACAGGGGTTTGCCTCAGTTCTTC. The full variable domain, in which reference TRBV30 and TRBJ2-1 provide the parts outside the CDR3, is SQTIHQWPATLVQPVGSPLSLECTVEGTSNPNLYWYRQAAGRGLQLLFYSVGIGQISSEVPQNLSASRPQDRQFILSSKKLLLSDSGFYLCAWSDRGLPQFFGPGTRLTVL.

The chain joins TRBV7-9 to TRBJ2-5, with TRBD2 matching 7 bases. CDR1 and CDR2 from the germline V gene are SEHNR and FQNEAQ (reference sequence). Trimming removed 2 bases from V and 1 base from J; junction bases left unmatched: 7. CDR3 length: 16 amino acids. Written as DNA, the CDR3 is TGTGCCAGCAGCTTAACTAAGGGGAGGGCCCAAGAGACCCAGTACTTC. Its protein is CASSLTKGRAQETQYF.

This clone was seen a handful of times. Here the CDR3 reads CASSLGLAGGGGETQYF. CDR3 sequence (DNA): TGTGCCAGCAGCCTGGGACTAGCGGGAGGGGGGGGAGAGACCCAGTACTTC. J is TRBJ2-5 and V is TRBV3-1 (or the pseudogene TRBV3-2); 16 bases fit TRBD2. This CDR3 region has 17 residues. The ends lost 4 bases at V and 4 bases at J; junction bases unmatched: 6. The germline CDR1 and CDR2 sequences are LGHDT and YNNKEL (reference sequence).

CDR3 sequence: CASRGTGSAEAFF. In DNA form, the CDR3 reads TGTGCCAGCAGGGGTACAGGGTCAGCTGAAGCTTTCTTT. The V gene is TRBV5-4, the J gene TRBJ1-1; the D gene is possibly TRBD1 (6 bases). Trimming took off 5 bases at V and 6 bases at J, with 14 bases between the two ends. The CDR3 totals 13 residues. Germline V gene data show CDR1 as SGHNT and CDR2 as YYREEE (reference sequence).

The chain joins TRBV19 to TRBJ2-3; 10 bases line up with TRBD2. Per germline, CDR1 LNHDA and CDR2 SQIVND (reference sequence). V shed 3 bases and J 2 bases; nucleotides not matched to a gene: 5. The CDR3 is 16 amino acids. The CDR3 sequence: CASSIPGTSDTDTQYF. CDR3 bases: TGTGCCAGTAGTATTCCCGGGACTAGCGACACAGATACGCAGTATTTT.

This clone is a singleton in its sample. The junction departs from germline at one end; a sequencing error may be responsible. V is TRBV11-2 and J is TRBJ2-3, with D possibly matching TRBD1 (5 bases). Germline values: CDR1 SGHAT, CDR2 FQNNGV. CDR3 length: 16 residues. The CDR3 bases are TGTGCCGGCAGCGAAAAGGGGTCCCCCTACACAGATACGCAGTATTTT. Encoded protein: CAGSEKGSPYTDTQYF.

In its sample, this clone was seen once. The V and J genes are TRBV7-3 and TRBJ1-2, with D maybe TRBD1 (5 bases). Germline CDR1 SGHTA, CDR2 FQGTGA. Trimming took off 6 bases at V and 4 bases at J, with 18 bases between the two ends. This CDR3 region has 15 residues. The CDR3 sequence is CASRPGPADTYGYTF. The CDR3 DNA follows: TGTGCCAGCAGGCCCGGACCGGCGGACACCTATGGCTACACCTTC.

A single count supports this clone. The chain couples TRBV5-5 to TRBJ1-5; a possible D gene is TRBD1 (5 bases). V was trimmed by 4 bases and J by 10 bases, leaving 15 bases between them. The CDR3 runs to 13 residues. CDR1 and CDR2 from the germline V gene are SGHKS and YYEKEE (reference sequence). The CDR3 loop reads CASSPGFFEPQHF. The CDR3 bases are TGTGCCAGCAGCCCAGGGTTCTTCGAACCCCAGCATTTT.

V usage is TRBV25-1 and J usage is TRBJ2-5, with 7 bases lining up with TRBD1. V shed 6 bases, J shed 3 bases, and the junction held 7 bases outside the gene matches. Germline V gene sequence: CDR1 MGHDK, CDR2 SYGVNS. The CDR3 is 14 amino acids. CDR3 coding DNA: TGTGCCAGCAGCCTCGACAGGGTGGAAGAGACCCAGTACTTC. This encodes CASSLDRVEETQYF. Drawing the rest from reference TRBV25-1 and TRBJ2-5, the complete variable domain is EADIYQTPRYLVIGTGKKITLECSQTMGHDKMYWYQQDPGMELHLIHYSYGVNSTEKGDLSSESTVSRIRTEHFPLTLESARPSHTSQYLCASSLDRVEETQYFGPGTRLLVL.

This rearrangement joins TRBV11-3 to TRBJ1-1, with a tentative D call TRBD1 (6 bases). CDR3 size: 13 residues. Germline CDR1 and CDR2: SGHNT and YENEEA. Trimming pared 2 bases from V and 5 bases from J, leaving 9 bases between. The CDR3 region has the DNA TGTGCCAGCAGCTTAAGGGGGGAAACTGAAGCTTTCTTT. Translating gives CASSLRGETEAFF.

The gene calls are TRBV10-3 and TRBJ2-1; 7 nucleotides match TRBD1. Losses at the gene ends were 8 bases for V and 5 bases for J; bases not matched to a gene: 3. CDR3 length: 12 amino acids. Germline assignment: CDR1 ENHRY and CDR2 SYGVKD. The CDR3 reads CAIGGQNNEQFF. DNA for the CDR3: TGTGCCATCGGGGGACAGAACAATGAGCAGTTCTTC.

The chain combines TRBV18 with TRBJ2-7, with 10 bases aligning to TRBD1. From germline, CDR1 is KGHSH and CDR2 LQKENI. Trimming at V came to 3 bases and at J to 3 bases, leaving 5 bases not matched to a gene. CDR3 length equals 15 residues. CDR3 DNA: TGTGCCAGCTCACCCCCCGGACAGGGGGTCTACGAGCAGTACTTC. Residues: CASSPPGQGVYEQYF. The variable domain in full, with the rest retrieved from reference TRBV18 and TRBJ2-7, is NAGVMQNPRHLVRRRGQEARLRCSPMKGHSHVYWYRQLPEEGLKFMVYLQKENIIDESGMPKERFSAEFPKEGPSILRIQQVVRGDSAAYFCASSPPGQGVYEQYFGPGTRLTVT.

The chain carries TRBV7-7 and TRBJ2-5; TRBD2 is a possible D gene (6 bases). CDR1 is SSHAT and CDR2 is FNYEAQ in the germline V gene (reference sequence). The V and J ends lost 5 bases and 5 bases respectively, with 18 bases between them. This CDR3 spans 15 amino acids. The CDR3 coding sequence is TGTGCCAGCAGCCCCTCTATAGTGGGGAGGGAGACCCAGTACTTC. Translated: CASSPSIVGRETQYF.

The rearrangement links TRBV10-3 to TRBJ1-2; tentatively, D is TRBD1 (5 bases). The CDR3 is 16 amino acids. Between the trimmed V and J ends, which lost 0 bases and 0 bases, there was a span of 11 bases. CDR1 ENHRY and CDR2 SYGVKD come from the germline V gene. CDR3 amino acids: CAISESAQVANYGYTF. The CDR3 DNA follows: TGTGCCATCAGTGAGTCTGCACAGGTAGCTAACTATGGCTACACCTTC.

This clone was detected only once. The chain joins TRBV27 to TRBJ1-1; TRBD1 might be the D (5 bases). Germline V lookup: CDR1 MNHEY, CDR2 SMNVEV (reference sequence). CDR3 size: 14 residues. Trimming took off 7 bases at V and 3 bases at J, with 15 bases between the two ends. Written as DNA, the CDR3 is TGTGCCAGCACCCCGGGGGGACTGCACACTGAAGCTTTCTTT. This gives the protein CASTPGGLHTEAFF.

This clone was found once. The gene calls are TRBV9 and TRBJ1-3; TRBD1 might be the D (5 bases). Germline V gene sequence: CDR1 SGDLS, CDR2 YYNGEE. The CDR3 extends over 15 amino acids. Trimming removed 4 bases from V and 4 bases from J, with 15 bases in between. The CDR3 nucleotides are TGTGCCAGCAGCATCTCCGGGACTTTAGGAAACACCATATATTTT. It translates to CASSISGTLGNTIYF.

The chain couples TRBV10-3 to TRBJ2-5, with D maybe TRBD1 (6 bases). Trimming stripped 3 bases from V and 7 bases from J, with 12 bases between. Germline V gene data show CDR1 as ENHRY and CDR2 as SYGVKD. The CDR3 has 13 residues. CDR3 DNA sequence: TGTGCCATCAGTGAAGGGACATGGGGGACCCAGTACTTC. Residues: CAISEGTWGTQYF.

The V call is TRBV11-3, the J call TRBJ2-5; TRBD1 is a possible D gene (5 bases). CDR1 and CDR2 from the germline V gene are SGHNT and YENEEA. V lost 8 bases to trimming and J lost 1 base, with 11 bases between them. The CDR3 has 13 amino acids. The CDR3 loop reads CASDDRSQETQYF. In DNA, the CDR3 is TGTGCCAGCGACGACAGATCCCAAGAGACCCAGTACTTC.

The chain has TRBV4-3 and TRBJ1-3; TRBD1 is a possible D gene (6 bases). The germline V and J ends were trimmed by 5 bases and 4 bases, with 18 bases remaining between them. Germline V gives CDR1 LGHNA, CDR2 YSLEER. This CDR3 has 16 amino acids. In nucleotides, the CDR3 is TGCGCCAGCAGCTCGGATTTAACAGGGCGGGGAAACACCATATATTTT. Translating gives CASSSDLTGRGNTIYF.

The V and J genes are TRBV30 and TRBJ1-6, with 8 bases lining up with TRBD1. This CDR3 has 18 amino acids. Per germline, CDR1 GTSNPN and CDR2 SVGIG (reference sequence). The V segment lost 3 bases and the J segment 4 bases; nucleotides outside the gene matches: 14. This CDR3 reads CAWRGTGPEGSYNSPLHF. CDR3 nucleotide sequence: TGTGCCTGGAGGGGGACAGGCCCCGAGGGGTCATATAATTCACCCCTCCACTTT.

The chain uses TRBV28 and TRBJ1-1, with no clear D. V was shortened by 11 bases and J by 0 bases, with 13 bases between the two germline ends. Germline V lookup: CDR1 MDHEN, CDR2 SYDVKM. The CDR3 has 13 residues. CDR3 amino acids: CAGGSSMNTEAFF. The CDR3 DNA is TGTGCCGGAGGGTCGTCGATGAACACTGAAGCTTTCTTT.

The gene calls are TRBV7-3 and TRBJ2-1; tentatively, D is TRBD1 (5 bases). The CDR3 sequence is 15 residues long. The V end was cut by 0 bases, the J end by 2 bases, with 8 bases between. Per the germline V gene, CDR1 is SGHTA and CDR2 is FQGTGA. CDR3 sequence: CASSLTPDTYNEQFF. The DNA of the CDR3 is TGTGCCAGCAGCTTAACCCCGGACACCTACAATGAGCAGTTCTTC.

The CDR3: CASSYRRDGLDEQFF. CDR3 bases: TGTGCCAGCAGTTATCGGCGGGATGGTCTCGATGAGCAGTTCTTC. This chain joins TRBV6-2 or TRBV6-3 and TRBJ2-1; tentative D call: TRBD2 (6 bases). V gave up 3 bases and J gave up 8 bases, with 17 bases separating them. Germline V gene lookup returns CDR1 MNHEY and CDR2 SVGEGT. The CDR3 spans 15 residues.

The chain carries TRBV5-1 and TRBJ2-3, with 8 bases identical to TRBD2. There are 16 residues in the CDR3. Germline CDR1 is SGHRS and CDR2 is YFSETQ. The V and J ends lost 2 bases and 6 bases, in that order; junction bases with no gene match: 11. CDR3 region: CASSFPGLVFDDTQYF. DNA for the CDR3: TGCGCCAGCAGCTTTCCGGGACTAGTTTTTGACGATACGCAGTATTTT.

The rearrangement joins TRBV3-1 (or the pseudogene TRBV3-2) to TRBJ1-1; TRBD1 matches at 9 bases. J was trimmed by 9 bases and V by 4 bases; bases with no gene match: 9. Germline V lookup: CDR1 LGHDT, CDR2 YNNKEL (reference sequence). This CDR3 has 14 residues. The CDR3 spells CASSLENRGPQAFF. For the CDR3, the DNA is TGTGCCAGCAGCCTAGAGAACAGGGGGCCTCAAGCTTTCTTT.

The CDR3 DNA follows: TGTGCCAGCAGTTGGGACAGGGGGCTTGCCGGGGAGCTGTTTTTT. Its translation: CASSWDRGLAGELFF. The V and J genes are TRBV9 and TRBJ2-2, with 12 nucleotides matching TRBD1. The J segment lost 6 bases and the V segment lost 5 bases, leaving 5 bases of the junction unmatched. This CDR3 comprises 15 residues. Germline lookup yields CDR1 SGDLS and CDR2 YYNGEE.